A single T cell receptor beta chain is shown here with its context. Its antigen is not yet known. No base quality values were provided; no much bigger clone lies one nucleotide off. The CDR3 regions of human TCRbeta chains were analyzed by immunosequencing. On the study's bioinformatics: Repertoire TCRs were matched against a reference library of SARS-CoV-2-specific TCRs generated with the MIRA antigen-specificity platform. Breadth meant the fraction of unique TCRs that were SARS-CoV-2-associated, whereas depth meant the fraction of total T cells that were SARS-CoV-2-associated. Using the MIRA data, each spike-specific TCR was mapped to the spike region that the TCR reacts to and placed in a CD4 or CD8 class. Log10-transformed breadth and depth values were compared by one-way ANOVA with Sidak's multiple comparisons tests. The clones in this table, taken by TCRdb from immuneACCESS, are in-frame only. Not every clone is retained; where verified, under half of the shortfall comes from an unresolved V gene, and the cause of the rest is unknown. The V and J calls and clone size are taken from that table; D and trimming were inferred from the DNA. The sample table holds approximately 180,000 clones, of which 88% were seen once. Of the sample, about 25% falls within the top ten clones.

This specimen's time point label, per the study, means: about 28 days (+/-7) after the second vaccine dose. AZD1222 recipients given second doses at about 4 weeks or at about 12 weeks were pooled, since spike-specific TCR depth and breadth were not found to differ between the two schedules. Vaccinee samples were obtained from the UK trials COV001 and COV002, which included a single-blind randomized controlled phase 2/3 trial of AZD1222 (ChAdOx1 nCoV-19) in healthy adults. For TCRbeta chain sequencing, PBMC samples were collected from trial participants at day 0 and at day 28 after the second dose. These data come from a study of T cell responses to AZD1222 COVID-19 vaccine (dated by TCRdb to about 2021). Background on the whole study: TCR sequencing was performed for 230 to 250 trial participants, of whom about 200 were given two doses of AZD1222 and approximately 25 were given two doses of MenACWY control vaccine. Trial participants were enrolled into age subgroups of 18-55, 56-69 and 70-plus years, which contained about 150, 27 and 61 TCR-sequenced participants, respectively. Summary of the overall study and its limitations: The whole spike protein was spanned by vaccine-associated CD4 TCRs, and dominant responses were seen in regions 160-218 and 743-854. A significant rise in spike-specific TCR breadth and depth was observed after two AZD1222 doses relative to day 0 and relative to MenACWY recipients. Reportedly, close to half of the unique spike-specific TCRs recognized epitopes lying outside the regions that are mutated in the B.1.351 and B.1.1.7 variants. Because no day 14 peak-response samples were available, the repertoires could be characterized only after the peak T cell response. Conclusions about previously exposed vaccinees were limited because only six or seven AZD1222 recipients were SARS-CoV-2 seropositive at baseline. Most participants were white British and females outnumbered males, and the authors suggested that clonal diversity may have been underestimated. In the small 56-69-year group, the increase in depth fell short of significance, most likely because of low power.

According to the germline V gene, CDR1 reads SGHVS and CDR2 reads FNYEAQ. The CDR3 contains 16 residues, cysteine and phenylalanine counted. Kept here is only the CDR3 DNA, which spans 48 bases and is read in frame from base 1. Trimming removed 1 base from V and 4 bases from J, leaving 14 bases between the germline ends. The sequencing used peripheral blood, collected 28 days after the second AZD1222 dose. This TCR derives from an adult who received the AZD1222 COVID-19 vaccine. The chain links TRBV7-6 with TRBJ1-5; TRBD1 is a weak D gene call, 5 bases matching. The DNA sequence is given as TGTGCCAGCAGCTTAGGCCAGACGGGGCGAAATCAGCCCCAGCATTTT. This translates into CASSLGQTGRNQPQHF.